Below are 18 T cell receptor beta chains sequenced from a single sample in a study of cytomegalovirus exposure and HLA in healthy donors. 60 Vbeta and 13 Jbeta primers were used in PCR. Profiling relied on immunoSEQ multiplex PCR, and the TCRdb table lists in-frame clones only, not all of them. The profile covers 180,000 or so clones, with approximately 72% appearing a single time and 2% to 3% taken by the ten largest. The sequenced sample consisted of PBMCs. The receptors were sampled from a human donor in good health.

The chain carries TRBV2 and TRBJ1-5; D might be TRBD1 (5 bases). This CDR3 has 15 amino acids. V gave up 1 base and J gave up 6 bases, with 13 bases separating them. Germline V gene lookup returns CDR1 SNHLY and CDR2 FYNNEI. The CDR3 DNA reads as TGTGCCAGCAGTGAAGTCAGGGAGCGGGGTCAGCCCCAGCATTTT. It specifies CASSEVRERGQPQHF.

This clone has only a few counts. This chain uses TRBV6-6 with TRBJ2-5; 7 positions match TRBD2. The CDR3 sequence is 16 residues long. The V gene's germline CDR1 is MNHNY and CDR2 SVGAGI (reference sequence). The junction had 14 bases not matched to a gene; V was cut back by 0 bases and J by 10 bases. The CDR3: CASSYSSYTIWGGQYF. DNA for the CDR3: TGTGCCAGCAGTTACTCGAGCTACACCATCTGGGGGGGCCAGTACTTC.

The table lists this clone with a few counts. V and J are TRBV18 and TRBJ2-7; TRBD1 matches at 9 bases. Trimming took 3 bases from V and 3 from J; bases not matched to a gene: 6. Germline V gene data show CDR1 as KGHSH and CDR2 as LQKENI. CDR3 length: 15 residues. The CDR3 is CASSPSGTGIYEQYF. CDR3 DNA: TGTGCCAGCTCACCCTCCGGGACAGGGATCTACGAGCAGTACTTC.

The chain links TRBV28 to TRBJ1-1; 9 bases are a match to TRBD1. The germline gives CDR1 MDHEN, CDR2 SYDVKM. Trimming at V came to 3 bases and at J to 4 bases, leaving 0 bases not matched to a gene. The CDR3 contains 13 residues. In DNA, the CDR3 is TGTGCCAGCAGTTTGACAGGGGGCACTGAAGCTTTCTTT. The encoded protein is CASSLTGGTEAFF.

The chain has TRBV4-3 and TRBJ2-6; the D is unclear. CDR3 length equals 17 residues. V was cut by 0 bases and J by 0 bases, with 9 bases left in between. Germline lookup yields CDR1 LGHNA and CDR2 YSLEER. The CDR3 reads CASSQETRVSGANVLTF. The CDR3 coding sequence is TGCGCCAGCAGCCAAGAAACACGGGTCTCTGGGGCCAACGTCCTGACTTTC.

This clone was picked up one time. This chain connects TRBV4-1 to TRBJ2-5, with 9 bases matching TRBD2. The CDR3 extends over 15 amino acids. Germline values: CDR1 MGHRA, CDR2 YSYEKL. The V segment lost 3 bases and the J segment 5 bases; nucleotides outside the gene matches: 7. The CDR3 DNA follows: TGCGCCAGCAGCCAGACGGGACTAGCCGGGGAGACCCAGTACTTC. Amino acid sequence: CASSQTGLAGETQYF.

The chain combines TRBV11-2 with TRBJ2-7; TRBD2 agrees at 8 bases. The junction had 2 bases not matched to a gene; V was cut back by 8 bases and J by 2 bases. There are 12 residues in the CDR3. Germline assignment: CDR1 SGHAT and CDR2 FQNNGV. The CDR3 DNA is TGTGCCAGCCTCGGGAGGGCCTACGAGCAGTACTTC. It yields the protein CASLGRAYEQYF. Together with reference TRBV11-2 and TRBJ2-7, the CDR3 gives the full variable domain: EAGVAQSPRYKIIEKRQSVAFWCNPISGHATLYWYQQILGQGPKLLIQFQNNGVVDDSQLPKDRFSAERLKGVDSTLKIQPAKLEDSAVYLCASLGRAYEQYFGPGTRLTVT.

The J gene is TRBJ2-3, the V gene TRBV10-3; tentative D call: TRBD1 (6 bases). Germline V gives CDR1 ENHRY, CDR2 SYGVKD. The CDR3 is made up of 14 amino acids. V was shortened by 6 bases and J by 0 bases, with 10 bases between the two germline ends. The CDR3 DNA is TGTGCCATCAGGGACAGCCCTAGCACAGATACGCAGTATTTT. Translated, it gives CAIRDSPSTDTQYF.

The J gene is TRBJ1-2, the V gene TRBV4-2, with D maybe TRBD1 (6 bases). There are 14 residues in the CDR3. The V and J ends lost 1 base and 7 bases respectively, with 13 bases between them. Germline CDR1 reads LGHNA; CDR2 reads YNFKEQ. This CDR3 is CASSQVRGIVGYTF. In nucleotides, the CDR3 is TGTGCCAGCAGCCAAGTTAGGGGGATCGTTGGCTACACCTTC.

V gene TRBV2 combines with J gene TRBJ1-1; 10 bases are shared with TRBD1. Germline CDR1 is SNHLY and CDR2 is FYNNEI. CDR3 length: 16 amino acids. V dropped 5 bases and J dropped 0; count of bases not matched to a gene: 6. The CDR3 coding sequence is TGTGCCAGCAGTCCCCGACAGGGGGCAGTGAACACTGAAGCTTTCTTT. It encodes CASSPRQGAVNTEAFF.

The chain uses TRBV2 and TRBJ2-5; 11 nucleotides match TRBD2. Germline V CDR1 and CDR2: SNHLY, FYNNEI. V gave up 6 bases and J gave up 5 bases; unmatched junction bases: 11. This CDR3 is 16 amino acids long. The CDR3 sequence is CASSLSIAGGRETQYF. The CDR3, as DNA: TGTGCCAGCAGCCTTTCTATAGCGGGGGGGCGGGAGACCCAGTACTTC.

The chain recombines TRBV5-1 with TRBJ2-1; unclear D gene. From germline, CDR1 is SGHRS and CDR2 YFSETQ. Trimming removed 4 bases from V and 1 base from J, with 9 bases in between. This CDR3 region has 14 residues. The DNA for the CDR3 is TGCGCCAGCAGCACAGCCAGTTCCTACAATGAGCAGTTCTTC. Translation gives CASSTASSYNEQFF. The whole variable domain, remainder taken from reference TRBV5-1 and TRBJ2-1, is KAGVTQTPRYLIKTRGQQVTLSCSPISGHRSVSWYQQTPGQGLQFLFEYFSETQRNKGNFPGRFSGRQFSNSRSEMNVSTLELGDSALYLCASSTASSYNEQFFGPGTRLTVL.

The chain employs TRBV7-2 and TRBJ2-3; 8 bases align to TRBD2. V shed 5 bases and J 12 bases; nucleotides not matched to a gene: 7. The CDR3 totals 12 residues. Germline assignment: CDR1 SGHTA and CDR2 FQGNSA. The CDR3 here is CASSPGLDSQYF. As DNA, the CDR3 is TGTGCCAGCAGCCCGGGACTAGACTCCCAGTATTTT.

The chain couples TRBV7-2 to TRBJ2-1, with TRBD1 matching 9 bases. Per the germline V gene, CDR1 is SGHTA and CDR2 is FQGNSA. J gave up 6 bases and V 2 bases, and 5 bases lay outside the gene matches. This CDR3 spans 15 amino acids. CDR3 in DNA: TGTGCCAGCAGCTTAAACAGGGGGCAAGGCAATGAGCAGTTCTTC. Translated: CASSLNRGQGNEQFF.

The chain joins TRBV7-8 to TRBJ2-1; 8 bases line up with TRBD2. J was trimmed by 1 base and V by 1 base; bases with no gene match: 9. Germline CDR1 and CDR2: SGHVS and FQNEAQ. CDR3 length: 18 amino acids. The CDR3 spells CASSLGLAGTESYNEQFF. The CDR3 DNA sequence: TGTGCCAGCAGCTTAGGCCTAGCGGGTACAGAGTCCTACAATGAGCAGTTCTTC.

The chain carries TRBV7-2 and TRBJ1-5, with D tentatively TRBD1 (6 bases). Germline V gives CDR1 SGHTA, CDR2 FQGNSA. V shed 5 bases and J shed 7 bases, with 9 bases lying between them. CDR3 size: 12 residues. The CDR3 is CASSATGQPQHF. The CDR3 DNA reads TGTGCCAGCAGCGCTACAGGGCAGCCCCAGCATTTT.

This clone was found a few times. This chain uses TRBV5-1 with TRBJ2-5; D gene unclear. Trimming removed 0 bases from V and 1 base from J, with 13 bases in between. The germline CDR1 and CDR2 sequences are SGHRS and YFSETQ. The CDR3 has 16 amino acids. The CDR3 DNA reads as TGCGCCAGCAGCTTGGAGGCTCGGCAGGTCCAAGAGACCCAGTACTTC. Protein sequence: CASSLEARQVQETQYF.

The chain recombines TRBV4-3 with TRBJ2-7; TRBD2 agrees at 14 bases. V was pared by 4 bases and J by 0 bases, with 5 bases of the junction left unmatched. The CDR3 extends over 17 amino acids. The germline gives CDR1 LGHNA, CDR2 YSLEER. The CDR3 DNA reads TGCGCCAGCAGCCCCGGGACTAGCGGGGGACCCTCCTACGAGCAGTACTTC. This sequence encodes CASSPGTSGGPSYEQYF.